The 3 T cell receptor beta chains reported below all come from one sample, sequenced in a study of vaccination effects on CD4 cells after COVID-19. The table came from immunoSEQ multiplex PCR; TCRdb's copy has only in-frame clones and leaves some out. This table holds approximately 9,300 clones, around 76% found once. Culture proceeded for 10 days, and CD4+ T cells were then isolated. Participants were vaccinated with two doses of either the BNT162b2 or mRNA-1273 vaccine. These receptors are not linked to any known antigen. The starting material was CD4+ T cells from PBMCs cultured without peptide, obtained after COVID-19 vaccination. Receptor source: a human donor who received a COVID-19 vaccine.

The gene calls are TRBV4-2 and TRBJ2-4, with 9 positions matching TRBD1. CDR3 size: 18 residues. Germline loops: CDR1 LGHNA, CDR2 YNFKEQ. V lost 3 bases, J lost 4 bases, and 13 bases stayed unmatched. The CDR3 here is CASSHPTGQGSVKNIQYF. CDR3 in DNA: TGTGCCAGCAGCCACCCCACGGGACAGGGATCGGTGAAAAACATTCAGTACTTC.

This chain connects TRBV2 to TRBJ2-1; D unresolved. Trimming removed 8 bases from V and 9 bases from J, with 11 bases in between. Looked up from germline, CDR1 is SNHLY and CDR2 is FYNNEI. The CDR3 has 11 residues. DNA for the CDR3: TGTGCCAGCGTAAGGGTTGGTGAGCAGTTCTTC. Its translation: CASVRVGEQFF.

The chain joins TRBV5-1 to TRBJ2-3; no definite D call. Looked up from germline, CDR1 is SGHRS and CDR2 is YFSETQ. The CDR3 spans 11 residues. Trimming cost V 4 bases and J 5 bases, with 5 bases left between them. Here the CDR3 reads CASSLGDTQYF. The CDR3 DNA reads TGCGCCAGCAGCCTCGGAGATACGCAGTATTTT.